Sequencing of this TCR beta chain was carried out in a study of intratumoral heterogeneity in liver cancer. For the study in its entirety: In the full roughly 15-patient cohort, the median age was around 66 years and the majority of patients were male. To examine intratumor heterogeneity, the study integrated RNA-seq, DNA sequencing, TCR-seq and SNP array data obtained from multiple regions of hepatocellular carcinoma specimens. Of the roughly 71 multiregional samples collected from approximately 15 HCC patients in the overall cohort, approximately 51 were tumoral regions and about 20 were adjacent nontumoral regions.

The CDR3 numbers 14 residues from cysteine through phenylalanine. The retained sequence is limited to the CDR3, 42 bases, with the frame set at the first base. From a lookup of the germline V gene, CDR1 and CDR2 are SGHDT and YYEEEE. V and J lose 0 bases and 2 bases, and a span of 9 bases separates them. TCR beta chain CDR3 regions were sequenced from genomic DNA using the immunoSEQ assay. Primers annealing to V and J segments amplified rearranged VDJ segments. The paper's processing steps were these. The ImmunoSeq Analyzer software was used to compute clonality and richness metrics. Clones with differential abundance between regions were identified with Fisher's exact test combined with a beta-binomial method for additional stringency. Not all clones reach the TCRdb copy of this immuneACCESS table, which keeps in-frame sequences only. Checked studies attribute under half of the gap to unresolved V genes and leave the rest unexplained. V, J and clone size are taken as reported in that table, and D and trimming were inferred from the DNA itself. A total of thousands of clones appear in this sample, approximately 72% of them only once. In total, the top ten clones hold about a fifth of the sample.

Every patient had early-stage hepatocellular carcinoma and went to surgical resection without receiving any prior therapy. None of the sampled areas showed macroscopic evidence of necrosis or hemorrhage. Multiple regions from two patients underwent TCR sequencing (ImmunoSeq). Each frozen resection tissue sample was taken at least 1 cm away from every other sample. The N label marked samples taken from nontumoral liver tissue adjacent to the tumor. Genomic DNA was isolated from bulk tissue with the DNeasy blood and tissue kit. The research as a whole found: The authors noted a relatively low number of patients and under-sampled tumor-infiltrating lymphocyte representation as limitations.

Comments on this clone: Its antigen remains undetermined. No qualities accompany the bases; no much larger clone lies one base away.

Material: tumor-adjacent normal tissue, obtained before any cancer treatment. This sequence originates from a man between 65 and 79 years old with hepatocellular carcinoma. This receptor chain uses TRBV5-6 and TRBJ2-7, with the D gene not confidently named. The CDR3 has the sequence CASSLAHLPYEQYF. DNA sequence: TGTGCCAGCAGCTTGGCCCATCTACCCTACGAGCAGTACTTC.